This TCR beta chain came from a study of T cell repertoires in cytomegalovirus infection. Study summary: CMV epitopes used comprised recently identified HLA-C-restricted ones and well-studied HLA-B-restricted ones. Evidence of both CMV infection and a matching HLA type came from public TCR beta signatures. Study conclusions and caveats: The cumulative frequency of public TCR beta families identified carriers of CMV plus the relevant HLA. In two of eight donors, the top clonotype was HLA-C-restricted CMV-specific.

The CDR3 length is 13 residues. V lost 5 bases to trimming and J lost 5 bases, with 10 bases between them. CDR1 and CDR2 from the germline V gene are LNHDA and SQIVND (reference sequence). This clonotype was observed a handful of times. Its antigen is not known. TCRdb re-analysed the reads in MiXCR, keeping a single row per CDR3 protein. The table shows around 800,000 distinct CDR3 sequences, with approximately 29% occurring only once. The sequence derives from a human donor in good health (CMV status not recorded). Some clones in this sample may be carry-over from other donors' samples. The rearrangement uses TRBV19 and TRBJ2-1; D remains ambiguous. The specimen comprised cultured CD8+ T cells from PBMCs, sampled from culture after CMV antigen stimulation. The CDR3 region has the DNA TGTGCCAGTAGTCCTGAGTGGGACAATGAGCAGTTCTTC. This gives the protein CASSPEWDNEQFF.